What follows describes a single TCR beta chain. Its antigen is currently not known. Within one base of it there is no much larger clone, and no base qualities were kept. This sample was taken from a study of radiation and T cells in renal cell carcinoma (TCRdb year 2020). Study-level background: In total, more than 50 samples underwent TCR beta sequencing: some 26 tumors plus 27 peripheral blood samples. The last blood draw occurred 4 weeks after radiation, at the same time as nephrectomy. Across all 55 or so samples, 4,016,671 unique CDR3 nucleotide sequences, encoding 2,658,974 unique CDR3 amino acid sequences, were identified.

Measured from the cysteine to the phenylalanine, the CDR3 is 16 residues long. The only DNA kept is the CDR3, 48 bases in frame from the first base. The germline V gene sets CDR1 to KGHSH and CDR2 to LQKENI. For this chain, trimming is 3 bases at the V end and 3 bases at the J end, and the number of junction bases without a gene match is 6. What this sample's time point label stands for: blood 4 weeks post-SBRT, at nephrectomy. The sample's treatment or condition, from its label and the paper: 15 Gy SBRT to primary tumor, nephrectomy 4 weeks later. Samples were obtained from a clinical trial, in which 15 Gy stereotactic body radiation therapy was delivered to primary renal cell carcinomas and nephrectomy was performed 4 weeks later. To follow tumor-enriched clonotypes, peripheral blood was collected serially from radiation-treated patients at baseline and again at 2 weeks and 4 weeks after SBRT. Every patient's renal cell carcinoma showed clear cell pathology. Genomic DNA for TCR sequencing was prepared using the QIAamp DNA Blood Mini Kit (Qiagen). The analyses included only samples that passed all quality control checks.

Overall study results and their limits: In blood, the top tumor clonotypes increased from baseline to 2 weeks after radiation and then shrank by 4 weeks, which suggests a temporary expansion of tumor-resident clones. Tracking of blood repertoire dynamics stopped at around 4 weeks after treatment, with no follow-up past that point. Because no pretreatment tumor biopsies were available, whether clonotypes were present in the tumor at baseline could not be determined. Because the trial had a single-armed design, the trial could not examine how radiation dose or scheduling affected the TCR repertoire.

TCR beta libraries were generated from genomic DNA with the immunoSEQ kit, following the manufacturer's recommendations. Library preparation used a first multiplex PCR with proprietary primers, then a second PCR adding unique barcodes, with bead cleanups after each round. A positive control reaction and a negative control reaction, both provided in the kit, were run with every batch of samples. The final libraries were assessed on an Agilent 4200 TapeStation D1000 ScreenTape, pooled by volume, and quantified by qPCR. Sequencing was performed on an Illumina NextSeq500 using a MidOutput 150-cycle cartridge, with 156 Read1 cycles, 15 Index1 cycles, and the kit custom primers. The pooled library was loaded at roughly 0.93 pM, with a roughly 21% PhiX control spiked in. On the study's bioinformatics: The vendor-processed data were analyzed in R, and a clonotype was defined as all T cells that share the same CDR3 nucleotide sequence. For clone abundance analyses, frequencies were normalized to the 10,000 most abundant clones in each sample. Before analysis, public T cell clones were removed, and these numbered fewer than six per sample on average. Tumor-enriched and baseline blood-enriched clonotypes were defined by at least a 32-fold difference in abundance between compartments. Clonotypes expanded or contracted between blood time points were identified with a beta-binomial differential abundance model. Tumor-blood repertoire similarity was measured with the Baroni-Urbani and Buser coefficient, and group comparisons used two-tailed Wilcoxon tests in R. This is the immuneACCESS table as TCRdb keeps it, with only in-frame sequences that have V and J called. A part of the clones is gone; compared with another copy, unresolved V genes explain less than half, and the rest is unexplained. The V and J calls and clone size were taken over from that table, and D and trimming were inferred from the DNA. The sample records about 90,000 clones, roughly 82% of which are singletons. The ten biggest clones cover 6.5% to 8% of the sample.

This TCR was sampled from a man in his sixties with renal cell carcinoma. The sequence links TRBV18 to TRBJ1-4; TRBD1 agrees with 8 junctional bases. Sequencing used blood, obtained from a patient whose treatment included radiotherapy and nephrectomy. The base sequence is TGTGCCAGCTCACCGAACAGGGGGGTGGCTAATGAAAAACTGTTTTTT. Translated, it reads CASSPNRGVANEKLFF.